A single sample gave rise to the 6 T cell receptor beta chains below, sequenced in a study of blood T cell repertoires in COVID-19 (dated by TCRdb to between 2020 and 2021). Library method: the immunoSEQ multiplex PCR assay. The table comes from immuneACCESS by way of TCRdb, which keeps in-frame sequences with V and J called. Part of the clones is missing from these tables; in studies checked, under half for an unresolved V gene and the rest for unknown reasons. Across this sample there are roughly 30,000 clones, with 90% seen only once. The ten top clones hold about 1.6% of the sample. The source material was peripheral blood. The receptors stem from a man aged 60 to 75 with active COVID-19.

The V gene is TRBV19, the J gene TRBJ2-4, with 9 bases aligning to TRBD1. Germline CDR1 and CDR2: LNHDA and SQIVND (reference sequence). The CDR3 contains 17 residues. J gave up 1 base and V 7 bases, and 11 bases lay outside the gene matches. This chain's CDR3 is CASTTGTGKAAKNIQYF. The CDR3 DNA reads TGTGCCAGTACCACCGGGACAGGGAAGGCGGCCAAAAACATTCAGTACTTC.

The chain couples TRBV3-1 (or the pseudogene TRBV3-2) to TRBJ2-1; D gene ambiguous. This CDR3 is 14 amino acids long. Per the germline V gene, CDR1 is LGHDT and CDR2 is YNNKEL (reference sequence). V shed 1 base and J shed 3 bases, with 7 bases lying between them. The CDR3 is CASSQVESYNEQFF. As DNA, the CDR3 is TGTGCCAGCAGCCAAGTGGAGAGCTACAATGAGCAGTTCTTC.

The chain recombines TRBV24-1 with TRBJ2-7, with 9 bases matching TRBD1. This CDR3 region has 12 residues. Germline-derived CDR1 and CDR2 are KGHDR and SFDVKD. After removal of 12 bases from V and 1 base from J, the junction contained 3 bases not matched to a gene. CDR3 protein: CAAGTGSYEQYF. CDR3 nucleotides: TGTGCCGCCGGGACAGGGTCCTACGAGCAGTACTTC.

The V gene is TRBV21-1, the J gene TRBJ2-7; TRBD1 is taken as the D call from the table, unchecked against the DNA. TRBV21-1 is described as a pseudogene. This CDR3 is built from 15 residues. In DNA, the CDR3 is TGTGCCAGCAGCATTATAGAGGGGGCCTCCTACGAGCAGTACTTC. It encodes CASSIIEGASYEQYF.

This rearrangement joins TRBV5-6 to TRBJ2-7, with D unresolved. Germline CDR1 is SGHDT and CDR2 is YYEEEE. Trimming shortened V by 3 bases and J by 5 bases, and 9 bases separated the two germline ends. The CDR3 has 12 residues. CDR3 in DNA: TGTGCCAGCAGCTCACAACATAACGAGCAGTACTTC. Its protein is CASSSQHNEQYF.

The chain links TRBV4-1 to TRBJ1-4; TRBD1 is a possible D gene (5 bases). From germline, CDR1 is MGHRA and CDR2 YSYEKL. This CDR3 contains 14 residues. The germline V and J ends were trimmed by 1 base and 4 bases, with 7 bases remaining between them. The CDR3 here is CASSQGGVNEKLFF. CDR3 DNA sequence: TGCGCCAGCAGCCAAGGGGGCGTTAATGAAAAACTGTTTTTT.